This T cell receptor (beta chain) was recovered during a study of T cell repertoires in cytomegalovirus infection. On the study more broadly: Indicated by public TCR beta signatures were CMV infection and matching HLA type.

Germline V gene data show CDR1 as SGHVS and CDR2 as FNYEAQ. The CDR3 totals 14 residues. Trimming pared 3 bases from V and 2 bases from J, leaving 8 bases between. The sample holds many counts of this clonotype. Its cognate antigen is unknown. TCRdb reprocessed the reads via MiXCR and lists one record per CDR3 protein. The sample includes around 530,000 distinct CDR3 sequences, about 15% of them seen just once. Study outcomes and limitations: CMV carriers having the relevant HLA were flagged by cumulative public TCR beta family frequency. There were HLA-C-restricted CMV-specific TCR beta clonotypes dominating the ex vivo response.

The sequence was collected from a human donor in good health (CMV status not recorded). Some clones in this sample may be carry-over from other donors' samples. The sequenced sample was CD8+ T cells from PBMCs. This chain connects TRBV7-6 to TRBJ1-3; the D gene is possibly TRBD1 (5 bases). The DNA for the CDR3 is TGTGCCAGCAGCTTGGGCAGGGCTGGAAACACCATATATTTT. As protein: CASSLGRAGNTIYF.